This T cell receptor (beta chain) was recorded in a study of cytomegalovirus exposure and HLA in healthy donors. To note about this clone: This specimen includes other DNA sequences encoding the same CDR3.

Amplification used 60 Vbeta primers and 13 Jbeta primers. Sequencing was performed with immunoSEQ multiplex PCR; in TCRdb, only in-frame clones are kept and a portion is missing. The profile shows about 140,000 clones, around 82% of them singletons. CDR3 length equals 13 residues. V was trimmed by 6 bases and J by 2 bases, leaving 10 bases between them. Germline CDR1 reads MNHNS; CDR2 reads SASEGT. Sequencing was carried out using PBMCs. The clonotype comes from a woman between 18 and 29 years old in good health and CMV-seropositive. The V and J genes are TRBV6-1 and TRBJ1-2, with a possible D match to TRBD1 (5 bases). The CDR3 nucleotides are TGTGCCAGCAGGGGGCAGGGAAACTATGGCTACACCTTC. It yields the protein CASRGQGNYGYTF.